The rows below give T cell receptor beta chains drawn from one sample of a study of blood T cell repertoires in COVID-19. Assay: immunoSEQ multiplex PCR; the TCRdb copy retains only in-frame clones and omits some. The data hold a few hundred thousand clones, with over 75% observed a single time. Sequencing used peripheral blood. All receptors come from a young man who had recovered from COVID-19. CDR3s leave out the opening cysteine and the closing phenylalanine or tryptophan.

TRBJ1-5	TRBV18	ASSPYVADSNQPQH
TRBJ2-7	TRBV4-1	ASSQENNEQY
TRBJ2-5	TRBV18	ASSPATSETETQY
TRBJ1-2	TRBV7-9	ASSVVGAPYGYT
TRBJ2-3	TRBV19	ASRRRGGPSGTDTQY
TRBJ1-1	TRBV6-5	ATSRDNMNTEAF
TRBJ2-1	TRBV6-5	ASSPTSERNEQF
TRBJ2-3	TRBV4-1	ASSQTSGGRDTQY
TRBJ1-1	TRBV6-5	ASIPPGNTEAF
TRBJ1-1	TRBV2	ASSQQGITEAF
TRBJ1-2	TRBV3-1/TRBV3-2	ASSVTSTGYT
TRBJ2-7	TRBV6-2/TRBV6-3	ASSTERGRRGEQY
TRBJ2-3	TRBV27	ASSLWGVAGGRSTTDTQY
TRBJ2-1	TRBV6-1	ASSETSGGADEQF
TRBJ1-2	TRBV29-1	SVDSGQGANTYGYT
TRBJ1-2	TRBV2	ASSEAVYGYT
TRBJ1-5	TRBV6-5	ASRHAGGRDQPQH
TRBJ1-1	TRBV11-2	ASSLGLPGANTEAF
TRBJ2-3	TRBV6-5	ASSRNRGPTDTQY
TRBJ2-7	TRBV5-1	ASSLAFDYGTNEQY
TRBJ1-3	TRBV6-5	ASGGVQDSGNTIY
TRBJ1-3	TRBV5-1	ASSLGTGGSGNTIY
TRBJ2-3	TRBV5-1	ASSLVGGAIDTQY
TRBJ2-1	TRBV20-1	SARREGEQF
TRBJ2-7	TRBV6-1	ASSEGLWRGRYEQY
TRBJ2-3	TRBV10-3	AISGTGFSTDTQY
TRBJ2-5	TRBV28	ASRMGQLLYQETQY
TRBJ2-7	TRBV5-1	ASSLAGTGVPYEQY
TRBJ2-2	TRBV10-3	ATSAGGQSTGELF
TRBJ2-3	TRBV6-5	ATGTGEADTQY
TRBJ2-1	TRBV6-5	ASTRVENNEQF
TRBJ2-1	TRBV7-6	ASSLAQVNEQF
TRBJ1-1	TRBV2	ASSAQGGNTEAF
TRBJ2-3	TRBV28	ASGAGDTQY
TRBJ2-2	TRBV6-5	ASSYEWRNTGELF
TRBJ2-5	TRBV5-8	ASSLGLSSETQY
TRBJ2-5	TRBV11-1	ASSRGQGGETQY
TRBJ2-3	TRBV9	ASSAVAGGSPGDTQY
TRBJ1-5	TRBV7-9	ASNPSFGTGNQPQH
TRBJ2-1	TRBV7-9	ASSFLGLGDEQF
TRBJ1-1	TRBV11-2	ASSQTGVEAF
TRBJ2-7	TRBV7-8	ASSLAGGSYEQY
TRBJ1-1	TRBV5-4	ASSSPSAEGGFSR
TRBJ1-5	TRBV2	ASSVLGQNNQPQH
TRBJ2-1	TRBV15	ATSRDELGLRLYNEQF
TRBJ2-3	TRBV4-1	ASRPGTVVTDTQY
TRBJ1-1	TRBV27	ASSYRAGNTEAF
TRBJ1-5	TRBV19	ASMFTGGGIAQPQH
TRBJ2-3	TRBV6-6	ATRESTDTQY
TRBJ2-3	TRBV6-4	ASSDGGASTDTQY
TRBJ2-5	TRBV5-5	ASSNVPGQIQETQY
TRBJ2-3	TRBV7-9	ASSWFSGDDTQY
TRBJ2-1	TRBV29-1	SDLIGDEQF
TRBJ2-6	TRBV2	ASSEGPLAGRYSGANVLT
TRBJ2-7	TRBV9	ASSALTGAEQY
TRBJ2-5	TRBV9	ASSAGTSGGQETQY
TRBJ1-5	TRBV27	ASSSRGFRSVDTKPQH